These T cell receptor beta chains were read from a single sample in a study of identical twins. TCRdb redid the calling of the 5' RACE reads with MiXCR, one entry per CDR3 protein. Altogether under 1 million distinct CDR3 sequences are present, 10% to 15% being singletons, with the ten largest covering around 1.6%. The sample was also linked to a second study, of yellow fever vaccine responses in identical twins.

The sequenced sample consisted of PBMCs. These receptors all stem from a woman between 18 and 29 years old in good health. Both conserved end residues are part of each CDR3. Each record gives: V gene, J gene, D gene, clone size, CDR3 protein, CDR3 DNA. D genes are given only for firm matches. The size field is filled for only some rows; it gives once, few, many or a size class.

>TRBV5-1|TRBJ2-2|TRBD2|-
CASSSWVSGRAVGELFF
TGCGCCAGCAGCTCCTGGGTGAGCGGGAGGGCCGTCGGGGAGCTGTTTTTT
>TRBV6-5|TRBJ2-1|TRBD1|many
CASSYLGTGGGEQFF
TGTGCCAGCAGTTACTTAGGGACAGGCGGTGGGGAGCAGTTCTTC
>TRBV5-1|TRBJ2-2|-|-
CASRPNDRRNTGELFF
TGCGCCAGCCGCCCTAATGACAGAAGGAACACCGGGGAGCTGTTTTTT
>TRBV4-1|TRBJ2-3|TRBD2|few
CASSQGGAGRTDTQYF
TGCGCCAGCAGCCAAGGTGGAGCGGGGCGCACAGATACGCAGTATTTT
>TRBV28|TRBJ2-1|-|-
CASSLSLALYNEQFF
TGTGCCAGCAGTTTGTCTCTAGCGCTGTACAATGAGCAGTTCTTC
>TRBV27|TRBJ2-6|-|-
CASTTDSGANVLTF
TGTGCCAGCACTACTGACTCTGGGGCCAACGTCCTGACTTTC
>TRBV4-1|TRBJ1-2|-|-
CASSQDPRGNYGYTF
TGCGCCAGCAGCCAAGATCCCAGGGGAAACTATGGCTACACCTTC
>TRBV3-1|TRBJ2-1|-|-
CASSQWDSPFNEQFF
TGTGCCAGCAGCCAGTGGGACTCCCCCTTTAATGAGCAGTTCTTC
>TRBV18|TRBJ2-1|-|few
CASSPSPTNEQFF
TGTGCCAGCTCACCGAGCCCGACTAATGAGCAGTTCTTC
>TRBV28|TRBJ1-3|-|few
CASSFLGNTIYF
TGTGCCAGCAGTTTCCTGGGGAACACCATATATTTT
>TRBV5-1|TRBJ1-1|-|-
CASSPTGTGNTEAFF
TGCGCCAGCAGCCCAACAGGGACGGGAAACACTGAAGCTTTCTTT
>TRBV12-3/TRBV12-4|TRBJ2-2|TRBD2|many
CASSLWAGANTGELFF
TGTGCCAGCAGTTTGTGGGCGGGGGCGAACACCGGGGAGCTGTTTTTT
>TRBV19|TRBJ1-5|-|-
CASSIVQGGQPQHF
TGTGCCAGTAGTATCGTCCAGGGCGGTCAGCCCCAGCATTTT
>TRBV15|TRBJ2-2|-|-
CATSRSSSSLGGRNTGELFF
TGTGCCACCAGCAGATCTTCTAGTTCCCTCGGGGGTAGAAACACCGGGGAGCTGTTTTTT
>TRBV27|TRBJ1-1|-|-
CASSWGFSENTEAFF
TGTGCCAGCAGTTGGGGGTTTTCGGAGAACACTGAAGCTTTCTTT
>TRBV27|TRBJ2-3|TRBD2|-
CASTKGAQAGGTDTQYF
TGTGCCAGCACTAAAGGCGCCCAAGCGGGGGGCACAGATACGCAGTATTTT
>TRBV28|TRBJ2-5|TRBD2|-
CASSSPGGSGSFETQYF
TGTGCCAGCAGTTCCCCGGGGGGTAGCGGGAGTTTTGAGACCCAGTACTTC
>TRBV5-1|TRBJ2-5|TRBD1|few
CASRPKGQGTWETQYF
TGCGCCAGCAGACCGAAGGGACAGGGAACATGGGAGACCCAGTACTTC
>TRBV4-1|TRBJ2-3|-|many
CASSPVGENTQYF
TGCGCCAGCAGCCCGGTAGGTGAGAATACGCAGTATTTT
>TRBV6-1|TRBJ2-1|TRBD2|many
CASSAGLEVNEQFF
TGTGCCAGCAGTGCGGGACTAGAAGTCAATGAGCAGTTCTTC
>TRBV6-2/TRBV6-3|TRBJ2-5|-|few
CASSSPNQETQYF
TGTGCCAGCAGTTCCCCCAACCAAGAGACCCAGTACTTC
>TRBV18|TRBJ2-1|TRBD2|-
CASSPVAGGPVDEQFF
TGTGCCAGCTCACCAGTAGCGGGAGGGCCGGTTGATGAGCAGTTCTTC
>TRBV7-2|TRBJ1-6|TRBD1|few
CATRDSNSPLHF
TGTGCCACCCGGGACAGCAATTCACCCCTCCACTTT
>TRBV7-9|TRBJ2-2|-|few
CASSLMGLGSGELFF
TGTGCCAGCAGCCTTATGGGCCTTGGGTCCGGGGAGCTGTTTTTT
>TRBV18|TRBJ2-1|-|-
CASSPPGREAIFFNEQFF
TGTGCCAGCTCACCCCCGGGCAGGGAGGCTATCTTCTTCAATGAGCAGTTCTTC
>TRBV7-3|TRBJ2-5|-|few
CASSSTREETQYF
TGTGCCAGCAGCTCCACCCGGGAAGAGACCCAGTACTTC
>TRBV11-2|TRBJ2-5|-|-
CAITRGLLGVGEAETQYF
TGTGCCATTACACGAGGGCTATTGGGCGTGGGAGAGGCGGAGACCCAGTACTTC
>TRBV27|TRBJ1-5|-|-
CASSLSRPGQPQHF
TGTGCCAGCAGTTTATCGCGGCCCGGGCAGCCCCAGCATTTT
>TRBV2|TRBJ2-3|-|-
CASSDSGPTDTQYF
TGTGCCAGCAGTGACAGCGGCCCCACAGATACGCAGTATTTT
>TRBV18|TRBJ2-5|TRBD2|-
CASSPEGRVSYF
TGTGCCAGCTCACCCGAAGGGAGGGTGTCGTACTTC
>TRBV7-2|TRBJ1-1|-|few
CASSLGSVIEAFF
TGTGCCAGCAGCTTAGGTTCCGTAATAGAAGCTTTCTTT
>TRBV7-2|TRBJ2-1|-|-
CASSLVLLATYNEQFF
TGTGCCAGCAGCTTAGTTTTGCTGGCGACGTACAATGAGCAGTTCTTC
>TRBV11-2|TRBJ1-1|-|-
CASSLQGAREEAFF
TGTGCCAGCAGCTTACAGGGCGCCAGAGAAGAAGCTTTCTTT